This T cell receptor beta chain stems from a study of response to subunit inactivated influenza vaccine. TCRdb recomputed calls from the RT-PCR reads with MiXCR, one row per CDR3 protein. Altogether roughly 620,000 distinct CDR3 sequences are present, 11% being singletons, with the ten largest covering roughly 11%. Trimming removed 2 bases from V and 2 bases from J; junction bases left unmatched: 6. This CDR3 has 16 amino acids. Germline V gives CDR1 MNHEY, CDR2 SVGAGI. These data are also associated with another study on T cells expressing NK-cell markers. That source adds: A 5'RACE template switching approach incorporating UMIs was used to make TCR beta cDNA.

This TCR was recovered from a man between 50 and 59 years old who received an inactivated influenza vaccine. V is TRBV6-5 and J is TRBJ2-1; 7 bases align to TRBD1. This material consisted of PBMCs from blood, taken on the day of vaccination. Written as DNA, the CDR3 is TGTGCCAGCAGTTACGATTCGACAGGGACCTACAATGAGCAGTTCTTC. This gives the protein CASSYDSTGTYNEQFF.